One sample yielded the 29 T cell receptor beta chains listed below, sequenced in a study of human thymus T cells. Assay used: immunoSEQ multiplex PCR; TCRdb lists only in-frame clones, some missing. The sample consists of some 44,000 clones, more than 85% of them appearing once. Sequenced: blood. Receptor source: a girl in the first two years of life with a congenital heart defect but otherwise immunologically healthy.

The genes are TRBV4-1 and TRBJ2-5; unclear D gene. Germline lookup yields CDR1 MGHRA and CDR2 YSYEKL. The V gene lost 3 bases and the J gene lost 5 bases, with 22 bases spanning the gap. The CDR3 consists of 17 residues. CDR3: CASSQAADRVYDETQYF. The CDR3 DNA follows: TGCGCCAGCAGCCAGGCGGCTGACCGGGTTTATGATGAGACCCAGTACTTC.

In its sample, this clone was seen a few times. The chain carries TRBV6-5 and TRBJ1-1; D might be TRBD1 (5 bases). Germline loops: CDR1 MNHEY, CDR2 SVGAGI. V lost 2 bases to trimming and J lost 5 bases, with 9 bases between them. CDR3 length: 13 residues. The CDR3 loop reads CASSYQGWTEAFF. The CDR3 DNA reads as TGTGCCAGCAGTTACCAGGGATGGACTGAAGCTTTCTTT.

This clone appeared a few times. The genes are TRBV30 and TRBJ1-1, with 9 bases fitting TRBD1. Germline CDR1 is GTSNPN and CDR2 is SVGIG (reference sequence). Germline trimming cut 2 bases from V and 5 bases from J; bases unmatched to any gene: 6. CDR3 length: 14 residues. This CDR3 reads CAWSLGTGTTEAFF. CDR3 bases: TGTGCCTGGAGTCTTGGGACAGGGACGACTGAAGCTTTCTTT.

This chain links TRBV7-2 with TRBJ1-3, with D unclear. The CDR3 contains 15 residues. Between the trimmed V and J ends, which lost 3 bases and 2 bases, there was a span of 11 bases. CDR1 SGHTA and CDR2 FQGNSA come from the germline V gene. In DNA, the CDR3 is TGTGCCAGCAGCTTGGGCAGGAATACTGGAAACACCATATATTTT. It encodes CASSLGRNTGNTIYF.

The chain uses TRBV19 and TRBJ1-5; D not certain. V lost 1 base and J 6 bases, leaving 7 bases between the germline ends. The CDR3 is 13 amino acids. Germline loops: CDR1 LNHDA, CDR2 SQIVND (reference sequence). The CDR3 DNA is TGTGCCAGTAGTATAGGTCTCAGTCAGCCCCAGCATTTT. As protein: CASSIGLSQPQHF.

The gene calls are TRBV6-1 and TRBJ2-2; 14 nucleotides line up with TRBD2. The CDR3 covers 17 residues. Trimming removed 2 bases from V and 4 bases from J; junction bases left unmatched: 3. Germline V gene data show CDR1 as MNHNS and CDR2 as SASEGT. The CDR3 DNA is TGTGCCAGCAGTGAACTCGGACTAGCGGGAGGCACCGGGGAGCTGTTTTTT. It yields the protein CASSELGLAGGTGELFF.

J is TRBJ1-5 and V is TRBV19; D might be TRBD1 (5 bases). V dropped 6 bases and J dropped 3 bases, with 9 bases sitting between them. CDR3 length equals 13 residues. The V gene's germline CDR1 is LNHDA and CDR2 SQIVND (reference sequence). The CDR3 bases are TGTGCCAGTAGCCTGGGGCCCAATCAGCCCCAGCATTTT. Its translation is CASSLGPNQPQHF.

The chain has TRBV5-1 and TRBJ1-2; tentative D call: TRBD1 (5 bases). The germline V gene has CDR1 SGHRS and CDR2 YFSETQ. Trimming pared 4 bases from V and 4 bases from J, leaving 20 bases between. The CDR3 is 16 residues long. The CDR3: CASSGSASQGFYGYTF. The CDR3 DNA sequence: TGCGCCAGCAGCGGGTCGGCCAGCCAGGGCTTCTATGGCTACACCTTC.

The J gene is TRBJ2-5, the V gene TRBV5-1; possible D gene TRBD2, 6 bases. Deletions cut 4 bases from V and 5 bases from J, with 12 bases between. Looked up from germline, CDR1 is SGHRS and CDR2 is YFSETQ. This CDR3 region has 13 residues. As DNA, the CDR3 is TGCGCCAGCAGCCCGGGGGATAGGGAGACCCAGTACTTC. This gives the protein CASSPGDRETQYF.

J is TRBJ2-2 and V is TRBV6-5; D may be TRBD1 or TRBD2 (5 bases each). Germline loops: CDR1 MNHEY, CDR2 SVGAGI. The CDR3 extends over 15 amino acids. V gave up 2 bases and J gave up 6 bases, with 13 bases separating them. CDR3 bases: TGTGCCAGCAGTTACGGGACCTCGCTGGCCGGGGAGCTGTTTTTT. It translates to CASSYGTSLAGELFF.

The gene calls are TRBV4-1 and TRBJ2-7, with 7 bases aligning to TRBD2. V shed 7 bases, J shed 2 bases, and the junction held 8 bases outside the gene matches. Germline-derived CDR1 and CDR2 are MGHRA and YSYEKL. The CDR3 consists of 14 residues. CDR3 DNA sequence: TGCGCCAGCACCGCCGGGACTACCCCCTACGAGCAGTACTTC. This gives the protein CASTAGTTPYEQYF.

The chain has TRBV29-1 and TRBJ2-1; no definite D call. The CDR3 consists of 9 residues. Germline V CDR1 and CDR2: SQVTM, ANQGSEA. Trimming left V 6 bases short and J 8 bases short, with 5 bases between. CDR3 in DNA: TGCAGCGTCCAGCATGAGCAGTTCTTC. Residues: CSVQHEQFF.

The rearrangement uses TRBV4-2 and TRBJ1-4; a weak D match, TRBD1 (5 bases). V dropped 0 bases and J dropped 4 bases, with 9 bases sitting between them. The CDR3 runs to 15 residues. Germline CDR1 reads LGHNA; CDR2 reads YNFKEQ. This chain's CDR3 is CASSQDEGYNEKLFF. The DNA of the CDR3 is TGTGCCAGCAGCCAAGATGAGGGGTATAATGAAAAACTGTTTTTT.

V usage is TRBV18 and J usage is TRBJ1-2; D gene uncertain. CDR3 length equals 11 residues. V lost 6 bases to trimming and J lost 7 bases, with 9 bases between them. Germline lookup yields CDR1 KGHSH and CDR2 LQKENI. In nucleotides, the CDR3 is TGTGCCAGCTCCTCCAGGACTGGCTACACCTTC. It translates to CASSSRTGYTF. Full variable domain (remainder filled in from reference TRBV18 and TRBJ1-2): NAGVMQNPRHLVRRRGQEARLRCSPMKGHSHVYWYRQLPEEGLKFMVYLQKENIIDESGMPKERFSAEFPKEGPSILRIQQVVRGDSAAYFCASSSRTGYTFGSGTRLTVV.

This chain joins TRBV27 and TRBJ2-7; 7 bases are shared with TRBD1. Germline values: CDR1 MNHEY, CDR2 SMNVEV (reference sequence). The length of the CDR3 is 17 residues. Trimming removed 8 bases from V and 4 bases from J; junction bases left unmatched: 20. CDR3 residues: CASGTALASGSFYEQYF. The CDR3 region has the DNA TGTGCCAGCGGGACAGCGCTAGCCTCGGGGAGTTTTTACGAGCAGTACTTC.

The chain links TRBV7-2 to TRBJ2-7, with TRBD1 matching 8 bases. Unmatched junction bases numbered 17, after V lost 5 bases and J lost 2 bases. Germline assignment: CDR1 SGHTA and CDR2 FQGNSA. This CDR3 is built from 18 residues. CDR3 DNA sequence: TGTGCCAGCAGCCTAAGGATATCAGGACAGGGAAGCGCCTACGAGCAGTACTTC. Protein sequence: CASSLRISGQGSAYEQYF.

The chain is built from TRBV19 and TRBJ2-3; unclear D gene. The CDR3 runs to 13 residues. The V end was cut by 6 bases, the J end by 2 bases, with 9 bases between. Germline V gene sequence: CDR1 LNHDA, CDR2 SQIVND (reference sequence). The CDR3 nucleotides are TGTGCCAGTAGAGCTAAAGCCACAGATACGCAGTATTTT. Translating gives CASRAKATDTQYF.

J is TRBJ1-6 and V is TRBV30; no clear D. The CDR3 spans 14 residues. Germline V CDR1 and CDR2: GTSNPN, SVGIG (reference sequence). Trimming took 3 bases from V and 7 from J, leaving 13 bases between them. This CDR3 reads CAWRFGLPNSPLHF. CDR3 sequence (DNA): TGTGCCTGGAGATTCGGTCTCCCAAATTCACCCCTCCACTTT.

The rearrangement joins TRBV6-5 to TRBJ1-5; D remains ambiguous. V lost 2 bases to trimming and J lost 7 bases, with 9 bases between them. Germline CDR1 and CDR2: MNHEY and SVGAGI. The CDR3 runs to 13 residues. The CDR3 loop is CASSYLFGQPQHF. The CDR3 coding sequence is TGTGCCAGCAGTTACCTTTTTGGACAGCCCCAGCATTTT.

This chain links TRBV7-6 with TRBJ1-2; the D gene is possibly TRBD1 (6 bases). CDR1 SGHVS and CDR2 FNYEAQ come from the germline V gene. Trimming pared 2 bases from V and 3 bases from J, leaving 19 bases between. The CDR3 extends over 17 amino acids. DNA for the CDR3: TGTGCCAGCAGCTTATTAGGGGGTCCCCCCCCGGACTATGGCTACACCTTC. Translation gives CASSLLGGPPPDYGYTF.

CDR3 protein: CASSLRGHLYNEQFF. The CDR3 DNA reads as TGCGCCAGCAGCTTAAGGGGTCACCTCTACAATGAGCAGTTCTTC. The chain carries TRBV5-1 and TRBJ2-1; a possible D gene is TRBD1 (5 bases). CDR1 is SGHRS and CDR2 is YFSETQ in the germline V gene. This CDR3 comprises 15 residues. V gave up 2 bases and J gave up 3 bases, with 12 bases separating them.

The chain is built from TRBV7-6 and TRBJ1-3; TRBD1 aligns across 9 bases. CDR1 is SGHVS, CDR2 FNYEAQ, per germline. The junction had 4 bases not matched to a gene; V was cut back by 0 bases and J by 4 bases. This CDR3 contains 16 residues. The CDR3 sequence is CASSLAGTGNGNTIYF. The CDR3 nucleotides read TGTGCCAGCAGCTTAGCTGGGACAGGGAACGGAAACACCATATATTTT.

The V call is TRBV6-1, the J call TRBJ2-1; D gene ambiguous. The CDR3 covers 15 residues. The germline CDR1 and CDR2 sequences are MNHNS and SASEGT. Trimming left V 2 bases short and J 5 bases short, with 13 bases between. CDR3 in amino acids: CASSETPAVDNEQFF. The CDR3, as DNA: TGTGCCAGCAGTGAAACACCGGCAGTGGACAATGAGCAGTTCTTC.

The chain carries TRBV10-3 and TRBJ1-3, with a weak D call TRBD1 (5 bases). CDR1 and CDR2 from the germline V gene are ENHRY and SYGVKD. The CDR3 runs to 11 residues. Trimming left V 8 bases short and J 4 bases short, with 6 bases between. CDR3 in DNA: TGTGCCATCGGGGCAGGAAACACCATATATTTT. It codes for CAIGAGNTIYF.

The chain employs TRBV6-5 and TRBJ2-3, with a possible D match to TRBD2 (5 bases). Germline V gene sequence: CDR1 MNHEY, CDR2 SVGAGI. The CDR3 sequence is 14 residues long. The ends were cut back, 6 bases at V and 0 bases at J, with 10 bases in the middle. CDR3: CASSSERSTDTQYF. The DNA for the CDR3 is TGTGCCAGCAGCTCCGAGCGGAGCACAGATACGCAGTATTTT.

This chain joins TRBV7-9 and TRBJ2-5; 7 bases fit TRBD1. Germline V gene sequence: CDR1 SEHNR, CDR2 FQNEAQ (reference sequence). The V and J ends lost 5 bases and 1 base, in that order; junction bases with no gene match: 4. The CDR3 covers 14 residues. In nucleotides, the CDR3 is TGTGCCAGCAGCCGTGGGACAGCCCAAGAGACCCAGTACTTC. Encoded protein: CASSRGTAQETQYF. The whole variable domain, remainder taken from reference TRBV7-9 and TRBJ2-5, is DTGVSQNPRHKITKRGQNVTFRCDPISEHNRLYWYRQTLGQGPEFLTYFQNEAQLEKSRLLSDRFSAERPKGSFSTLEIQRTEQGDSAMYLCASSRGTAQETQYFGPGTRLLVL.

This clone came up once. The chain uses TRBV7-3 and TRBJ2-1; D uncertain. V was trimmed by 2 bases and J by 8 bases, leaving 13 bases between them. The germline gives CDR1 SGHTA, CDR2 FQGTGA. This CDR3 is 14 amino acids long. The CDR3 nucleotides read TGTGCCAGCAGCTTATTGGGCTTAGCCGATGAGCAGTTCTTC. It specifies CASSLLGLADEQFF.

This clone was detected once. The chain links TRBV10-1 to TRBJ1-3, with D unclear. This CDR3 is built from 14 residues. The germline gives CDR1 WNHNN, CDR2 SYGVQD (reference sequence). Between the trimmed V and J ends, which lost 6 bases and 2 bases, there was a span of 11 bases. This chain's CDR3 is CASRDSGAGNTIYF. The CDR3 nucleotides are TGCGCCAGCAGGGATTCGGGAGCTGGAAACACCATATATTTT.

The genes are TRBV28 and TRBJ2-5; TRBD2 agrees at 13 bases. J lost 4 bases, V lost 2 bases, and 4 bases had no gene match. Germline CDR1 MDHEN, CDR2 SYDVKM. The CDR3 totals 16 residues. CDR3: CASSLRTSGSRETQYF. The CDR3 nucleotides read TGTGCCAGCAGTTTAAGGACTAGCGGGAGTAGAGAGACCCAGTACTTC.